Presented here are 21 T cell receptor beta chains from one specimen sequenced in a study of CD8+ T cells in alopecia areata. Extracted RNA was reverse transcribed into cDNA, the sequencing template. Profiled with immunoSEQ multiplex PCR; TCRdb holds only in-frame clones, not every one. Of fewer than 150,000 clones in the sample, more than 30% were seen once. Sequences were obtained from CD4+ T cells sorted from blood. The receptors come from a human donor with alopecia areata.

The rearrangement links TRBV2 to TRBJ2-5, with D unresolved. CDR1 and CDR2 (germline): SNHLY, FYNNEI. V was clipped by 8 bases and J by 5 bases, with 9 bases between them. The CDR3 length is 11 residues. The CDR3 loop reads CASDGRETQYF. As DNA, the CDR3 is TGTGCCAGCGACGGTCGGGAGACCCAGTACTTC.

This clone was picked up a small number of times. This sequence joins TRBV29-1 and TRBJ2-3, with D possibly called TRBD1 or TRBD2 (5 bases each). V dropped 3 bases and J dropped 2 bases, with 9 bases sitting between them. Germline V lookup: CDR1 SQVTM, CDR2 ANQGSEA. This CDR3 contains 13 residues. CDR3 in amino acids: CSVDGGSTDTQYF. The CDR3 DNA reads as TGCAGCGTTGATGGGGGATCCACAGATACGCAGTATTTT.

The CDR3 sequence is CSPAPGYTF. CDR3 coding DNA: TGCAGCCCCGCCCCTGGCTACACCTTC. The rearrangement joins TRBV29-1 to TRBJ1-2; no definite D call. CDR1 is SQVTM and CDR2 is ANQGSEA in the germline V gene. The CDR3 sequence is 9 residues long. V lost 8 bases to trimming and J lost 7 bases, with 8 bases between them.

The table lists this clone with a few counts. The chain carries TRBV2 and TRBJ2-2; D gene unclear. The CDR3 spans 13 residues. V was clipped by 10 bases and J by 7 bases, with 16 bases between them. CDR1 and CDR2 from the germline V gene are SNHLY and FYNNEI. The CDR3 DNA is TGTGCCACCATCCCTGACTTGCTCGGGGAGCTGTTTTTT. Its translation is CATIPDLLGELFF.

This clone was seen only a few times. The rearrangement uses TRBV7-2 and TRBJ1-5; a weak D match, TRBD1 (6 bases). Looked up from germline, CDR1 is SGHTA and CDR2 is FQGNSA. Trimming removed 2 bases at V and 6 bases at J, with 14 bases between. The CDR3 sequence is 15 residues long. CDR3 coding DNA: TGTGCCAGCAGCTTAAACAGGGTAGGGCCTCAGCCCCAGCATTTT. Amino acids: CASSLNRVGPQPQHF. Full variable domain (missing parts from reference TRBV7-2 and TRBJ1-5): GAGVSQSPSNKVTEKGKDVELRCDPISGHTALYWYRQSLGQGLEFLIYFQGNSAPDKSGLPSDRFSAERTGGSVSTLTIQRTQQEDSAVYLCASSLNRVGPQPQHFGDGTRLSIL.

The chain combines TRBV29-1 with TRBJ1-6, with a tentative D call TRBD1 (6 bases). Germline CDR1 SQVTM, CDR2 ANQGSEA. V gave up 6 bases and J gave up 7 bases, with 19 bases separating them. This CDR3 has 15 residues. The CDR3 DNA reads TGCAGCGTCCACGCAGGGGCCCCGGGCAATTCACCCCTCCACTTT. It translates to CSVHAGAPGNSPLHF.

In this sample, this clone turned up a few times. V gene TRBV29-1 combines with J gene TRBJ1-2; TRBD1 might be the D (5 bases). The ends were cut back, 3 bases at V and 8 bases at J, with 22 bases in the middle. The CDR3 is 15 residues long. The germline CDR1 and CDR2 sequences are SQVTM and ANQGSEA. The CDR3 is CSVDDLDSWVRGYTF. The CDR3 coding sequence is TGCAGCGTTGACGATTTAGACAGTTGGGTCCGGGGCTACACCTTC.

The table lists this clone with a few counts. The chain has TRBV29-1 and TRBJ2-3; TRBD1 matches 7 bases. CDR1 and CDR2 (germline): SQVTM, ANQGSEA. V dropped 4 bases and J dropped 9; count of bases not matched to a gene: 10. CDR3 size: 13 residues. Written as DNA, the CDR3 is TGCAGCGTTGCCACTACACAGGGGTGGACGCAGTATTTT. This codes for CSVATTQGWTQYF.

The rearrangement uses TRBV5-1 and TRBJ2-5, with 8 positions matching TRBD1. Germline CDR1 reads SGHRS; CDR2 reads YFSETQ. The CDR3 covers 17 residues. V lost 4 bases to trimming and J lost 4 bases; unmatched junction nucleotides: 15. The CDR3 DNA follows: TGCGCCAGCAGCACCGAGCCCGGACAGGGTGGATCAGAGACCCAGTACTTC. This encodes CASSTEPGQGGSETQYF.

V usage is TRBV5-1 and J usage is TRBJ2-3; 8 bases line up with TRBD1. The CDR3 loop spans 16 amino acids. Per the germline V gene, CDR1 is SGHRS and CDR2 is YFSETQ. The ends lost 2 bases at V and 4 bases at J; junction bases unmatched: 9. CDR3 bases: TGCGCCAGCAGCTTCGGACAGGGAAGAGCAGCAGATACGCAGTATTTT. Amino acids: CASSFGQGRAADTQYF. Drawing the rest from reference TRBV5-1 and TRBJ2-3, the complete variable domain is KAGVTQTPRYLIKTRGQQVTLSCSPISGHRSVSWYQQTPGQGLQFLFEYFSETQRNKGNFPGRFSGRQFSNSRSEMNVSTLELGDSALYLCASSFGQGRAADTQYFGPGTRLTVL.

This rearrangement joins TRBV29-1 to TRBJ2-3, with D tentatively TRBD2 (7 bases). The CDR3 has 15 amino acids. V lost 3 bases and J 2 bases, leaving 15 bases between the germline ends. Germline CDR1 and CDR2: SQVTM and ANQGSEA. CDR3 in DNA: TGCAGCGTTGACGTTGCGGGGGCCCCCACAGATACGCAGTATTTT. Protein: CSVDVAGAPTDTQYF.

This clone was recorded a few times. The chain links TRBV29-1 to TRBJ2-2, with D possibly TRBD2 on 5 matching bases. Germline V lookup: CDR1 SQVTM, CDR2 ANQGSEA. Trimming shortened V by 5 bases and J by 4 bases, and 14 bases separated the two germline ends. The CDR3 has 14 amino acids. The CDR3, as DNA: TGCAGCGTTCTCCCCTACCGGGGCACCGGGGAGCTGTTTTTT. It translates to CSVLPYRGTGELFF.

In this sample, this clone turned up a few times. The V and J genes are TRBV6-5 and TRBJ2-3, with D possibly TRBD1 on 6 matching bases. The germline V gene has CDR1 MNHEY and CDR2 SVGAGI. Trimming removed 4 bases from V and 0 bases from J, with 8 bases in between. The CDR3 loop spans 14 amino acids. The CDR3 region has the DNA TGTGCCAGCAGTTGGGGGCCGAGCACAGATACGCAGTATTTT. Its protein is CASSWGPSTDTQYF.

The CDR3 protein is CASSFHGGTDTQYF. In nucleotides, the CDR3 is TGTGCCAGCAGTTTTCACGGGGGCACAGATACGCAGTATTTT. The chain employs TRBV28 and TRBJ2-3; TRBD2 might be the D (5 bases). V lost 3 bases to trimming and J lost 1 base, with 8 bases between them. Looked up from germline, CDR1 is MDHEN and CDR2 is SYDVKM. The CDR3 totals 14 residues.

In this sample, this clone turned up a few times. J is TRBJ2-7 and V is TRBV7-9, with a tentative D call TRBD1 (5 bases). Germline CDR1 reads SEHNR; CDR2 reads FQNEAQ (reference sequence). Trimming removed 5 bases at V and 1 base at J, with 15 bases between. The CDR3 has 15 residues. CDR3 nucleotides: TGTGCCAGCAGCATGGACACGCAGAGGTCCTACGAGCAGTACTTC. Translated, it gives CASSMDTQRSYEQYF.

This chain joins TRBV7-2 and TRBJ2-5; D not resolved. Germline V gene sequence: CDR1 SGHTA, CDR2 FQGNSA. The length of the CDR3 is 14 residues. V lost 5 bases and J 4 bases, leaving 14 bases between the germline ends. CDR3 DNA sequence: TGTGCCAGCAGCCCAAAGAACTGGGGAGAGACCCAGTACTTC. Translating gives CASSPKNWGETQYF.

The V and J genes are TRBV28 and TRBJ2-5; maybe TRBD2 (5 bases). V was pared by 6 bases and J by 5 bases, with 10 bases between. The germline gives CDR1 MDHEN, CDR2 SYDVKM. This CDR3 spans 12 amino acids. CDR3 region: CASRLRRETQYF. CDR3 DNA: TGTGCCAGCAGACTCAGGAGGGAGACCCAGTACTTC.

This clone turned up a few times. The gene calls are TRBV6-6 and TRBJ1-1; 8 bases agree with TRBD1. CDR3 length: 13 residues. Germline V gene sequence: CDR1 MNHNY, CDR2 SVGAGI (reference sequence). The trim removed 6 bases at V and 5 bases at J, leaving 5 bases unmatched. CDR3: CASSDRGGTEAFF. CDR3 nucleotide sequence: TGTGCCAGCAGCGACAGGGGCGGAACTGAAGCTTTCTTT.

The gene calls are TRBV25-1 and TRBJ2-7; D not certain. CDR1 is MGHDK and CDR2 is SYGVNS in the germline V gene. CDR3 length equals 13 residues. Between the trimmed V and J ends, which lost 8 bases and 2 bases, there was a span of 13 bases. The CDR3 here is CASSSAATYEQYF. The DNA of the CDR3 is TGTGCCAGCTCCTCGGCGGCCACCTACGAGCAGTACTTC.

The gene calls are TRBV7-8 and TRBJ2-1; 8 nucleotides align to TRBD2. The CDR3 extends over 16 amino acids. Trimming took 1 base from V and 6 from J; bases not matched to a gene: 8. Germline assignment: CDR1 SGHVS and CDR2 FQNEAQ. CDR3 nucleotides: TGTGCCAGCAGCTTAGATTCGGGAGGGACGGGCAATGAGCAGTTCTTC. Translated: CASSLDSGGTGNEQFF.

This chain connects TRBV30 to TRBJ2-7; 7 nucleotides line up with TRBD1. The CDR3 sequence is 13 residues long. Germline V CDR1 and CDR2: GTSNPN, SVGIG (reference sequence). V was clipped by 2 bases and J by 7 bases; unmatched bases: 8. CDR3 residues: CAWSHRGRGEQYF. The DNA for the CDR3 is TGTGCCTGGAGTCACAGGGGAAGGGGGGAGCAGTACTTC. Using reference TRBV30 and TRBJ2-7 for the parts outside the CDR3, the full variable domain is SQTIHQWPATLVQPVGSPLSLECTVEGTSNPNLYWYRQAAGRGLQLLFYSVGIGQISSEVPQNLSASRPQDRQFILSSKKLLLSDSGFYLCAWSHRGRGEQYFGPGTRLTVT.